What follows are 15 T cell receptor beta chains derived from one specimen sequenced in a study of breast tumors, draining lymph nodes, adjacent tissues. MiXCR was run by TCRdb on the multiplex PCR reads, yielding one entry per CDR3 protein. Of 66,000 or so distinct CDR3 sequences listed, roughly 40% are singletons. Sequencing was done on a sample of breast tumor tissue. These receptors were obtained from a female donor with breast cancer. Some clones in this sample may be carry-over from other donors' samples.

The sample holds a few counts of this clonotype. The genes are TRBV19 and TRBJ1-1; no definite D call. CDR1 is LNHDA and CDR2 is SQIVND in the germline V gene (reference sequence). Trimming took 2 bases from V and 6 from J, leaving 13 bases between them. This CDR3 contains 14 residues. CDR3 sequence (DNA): TGTGCCAGTAGTATACCGGGTGTGGCAGCTGAAGCTTTCTTT. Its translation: CASSIPGVAAEAFF.

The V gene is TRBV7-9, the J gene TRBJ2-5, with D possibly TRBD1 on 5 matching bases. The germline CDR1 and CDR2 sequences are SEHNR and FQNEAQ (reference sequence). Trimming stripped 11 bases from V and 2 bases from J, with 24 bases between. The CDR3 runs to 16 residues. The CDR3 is CARIRVGQAYQETQYF. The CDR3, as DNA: TGTGCCCGCATCAGGGTTGGCCAGGCCTATCAAGAGACCCAGTACTTC. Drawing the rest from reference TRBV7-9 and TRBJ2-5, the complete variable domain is DTGVSQNPRHKITKRGQNVTFRCDPISEHNRLYWYRQTLGQGPEFLTYFQNEAQLEKSRLLSDRFSAERPKGSFSTLEIQRTEQGDSAMYLCARIRVGQAYQETQYFGPGTRLLVL.

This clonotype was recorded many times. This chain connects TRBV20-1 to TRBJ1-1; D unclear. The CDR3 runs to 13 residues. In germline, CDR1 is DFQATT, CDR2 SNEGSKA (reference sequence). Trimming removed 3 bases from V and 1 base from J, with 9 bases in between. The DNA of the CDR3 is TGCAGTGCTAGGTACGTCCAGAACACTGAAGCTTTCTTT. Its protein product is CSARYVQNTEAFF.

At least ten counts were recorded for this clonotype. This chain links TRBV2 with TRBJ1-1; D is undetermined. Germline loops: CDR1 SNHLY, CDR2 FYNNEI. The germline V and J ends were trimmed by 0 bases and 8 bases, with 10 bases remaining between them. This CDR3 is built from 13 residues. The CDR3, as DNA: TGTGCCAGCAGTGAAGCAAACGGGGTCGAAGCTTTCTTT. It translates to CASSEANGVEAFF. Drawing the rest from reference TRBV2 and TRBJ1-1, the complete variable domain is EPEVTQTPSHQVTQMGQEVILRCVPISNHLYFYWYRQILGQKVEFLVSFYNNEISEKSEIFDDQFSVERPDGSNFTLKIRSTKLEDSAMYFCASSEANGVEAFFGQGTRLTVV.

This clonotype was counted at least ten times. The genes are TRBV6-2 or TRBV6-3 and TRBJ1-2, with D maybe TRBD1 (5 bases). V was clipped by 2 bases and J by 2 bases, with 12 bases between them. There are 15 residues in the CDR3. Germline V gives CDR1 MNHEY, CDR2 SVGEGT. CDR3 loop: CASSYGARANYGYTF. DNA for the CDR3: TGTGCCAGCAGTTACGGTGCCAGGGCGAACTATGGCTACACCTTC.

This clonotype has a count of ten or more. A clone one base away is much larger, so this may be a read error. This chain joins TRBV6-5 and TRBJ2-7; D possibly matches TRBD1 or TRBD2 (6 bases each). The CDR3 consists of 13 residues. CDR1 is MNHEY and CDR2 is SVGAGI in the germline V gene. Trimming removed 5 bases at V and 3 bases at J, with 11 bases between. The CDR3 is CASSHKGGYEQYF. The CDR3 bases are TGTGCCAGCAGTCATAAGGGGGGCTACGAGCAGTACTTC.

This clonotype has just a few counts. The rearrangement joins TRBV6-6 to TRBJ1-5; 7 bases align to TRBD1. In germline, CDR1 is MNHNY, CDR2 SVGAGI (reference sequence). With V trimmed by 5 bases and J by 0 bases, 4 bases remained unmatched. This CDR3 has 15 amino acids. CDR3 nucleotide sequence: TGTGCCAGCAGTCACAGACAGGGTAGCAATCAGCCCCAGCATTTT. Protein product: CASSHRQGSNQPQHF.

In DNA form, the CDR3 reads TGCGCCAGCAGCTTGTCTTCGGGCCGTTCGAGGGAGCAGTACTTC. Its protein is CASSLSSGRSREQYF. This chain uses TRBV5-1 with TRBJ2-7; no clear D gene. The CDR3 spans 15 residues. The germline V gene has CDR1 SGHRS and CDR2 YFSETQ. V dropped 1 base and J dropped 7 bases, with 18 bases sitting between them.

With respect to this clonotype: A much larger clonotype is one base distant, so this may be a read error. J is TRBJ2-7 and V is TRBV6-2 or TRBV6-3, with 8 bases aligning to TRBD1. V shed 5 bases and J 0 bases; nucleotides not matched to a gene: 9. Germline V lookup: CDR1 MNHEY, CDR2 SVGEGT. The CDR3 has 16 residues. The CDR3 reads CASSLPGQENSYEQYF. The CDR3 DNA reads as TGTGCCAGCAGTCTCCCGGGACAGGAGAACTCCTACGAGCAGTACTTC.

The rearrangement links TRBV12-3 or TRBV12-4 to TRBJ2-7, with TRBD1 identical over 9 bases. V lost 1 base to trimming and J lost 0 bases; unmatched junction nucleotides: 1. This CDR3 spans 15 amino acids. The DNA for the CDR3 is TGTGCCAGCAGTTTAGAGGACAGGGGCTCCTACGAGCAGTACTTC. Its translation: CASSLEDRGSYEQYF.

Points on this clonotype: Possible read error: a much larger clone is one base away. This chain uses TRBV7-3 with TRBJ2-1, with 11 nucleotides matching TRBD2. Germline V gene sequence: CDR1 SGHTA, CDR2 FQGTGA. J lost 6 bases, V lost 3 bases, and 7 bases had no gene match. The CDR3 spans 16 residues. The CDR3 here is CASSFMVTSGINEQFF. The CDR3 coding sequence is TGTGCCAGCAGCTTCATGGTGACTAGCGGGATCAATGAGCAGTTCTTC.

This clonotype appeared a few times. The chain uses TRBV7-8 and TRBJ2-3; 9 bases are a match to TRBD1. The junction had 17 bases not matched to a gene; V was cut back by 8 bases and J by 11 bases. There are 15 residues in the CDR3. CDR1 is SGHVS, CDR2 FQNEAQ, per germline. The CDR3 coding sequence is TGTGCCAGCGAATCGGGACAGGGCTCCTACAATGAGCAGTATTTT. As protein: CASESGQGSYNEQYF.

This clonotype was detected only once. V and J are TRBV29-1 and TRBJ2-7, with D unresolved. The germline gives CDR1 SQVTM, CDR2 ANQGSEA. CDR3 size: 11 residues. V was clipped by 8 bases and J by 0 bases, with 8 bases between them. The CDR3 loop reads CSLTDSYEQYF. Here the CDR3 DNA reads TGCAGCTTAACGGACTCCTACGAGCAGTACTTC.

The CDR3: CASSSSLADTQYF. CDR3 nucleotides: TGTGCCAGCAGCTCCTCCCTCGCAGATACGCAGTATTTT. The V and J genes are TRBV7-3 and TRBJ2-3; no definite D call. In germline, CDR1 is SGHTA, CDR2 FQGTGA. V lost 4 bases, J lost 4 bases, and 9 bases lay in between. The CDR3 totals 13 residues. Drawing the rest from reference TRBV7-3 and TRBJ2-3, the complete variable domain is GAGVSQTPSNKVTEKGKYVELRCDPISGHTALYWYRQSLGQGPEFLIYFQGTGAADDSGLPNDRFFAVRPEGSVSTLKIQRTERGDSAVYLCASSSSLADTQYFGPGTRLTVL.

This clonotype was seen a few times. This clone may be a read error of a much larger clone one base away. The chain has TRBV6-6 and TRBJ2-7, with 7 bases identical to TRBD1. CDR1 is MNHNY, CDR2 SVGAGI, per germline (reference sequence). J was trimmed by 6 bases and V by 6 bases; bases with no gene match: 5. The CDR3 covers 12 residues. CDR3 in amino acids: CASSHRGREQYF. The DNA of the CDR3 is TGTGCCAGCAGCCACAGGGGACGCGAGCAGTACTTC.